Listed below are T cell receptor beta chains from one sample, sequenced in a study of control samples from healthy donors and cancer patients. Produced via immunoSEQ multiplex PCR; TCRdb's table is partial and in-frame only. The top ten hold approximately 1.5% of the sample, which has about 170,000 clones, roughly 92% seen once. Sequencing was done on a sample of blood. Receptors originate from a woman younger than 35 in good health. Each CDR3 is given with its conserved first and last residue. Fields, in order: D gene, clone size, J gene, V gene, CDR3 DNA, CDR3 protein. D genes are given only for firm matches. Where a row states a size, it is once, few, many or the class of an expanded clone; other rows omit it.

. | . | TRBJ1-5 | TRBV18 | TGTGCCAGCTCACCACTAAGGGGGGGCCCCCAGCATTTT | CASSPLRGGPQHF
. | . | TRBJ1-5 | TRBV28 | TGTGCCACCGACAGGACAGTCGGGTCTCAGCCCCAGCATTTT | CATDRTVGSQPQHF
TRBD1 | . | TRBJ1-5 | TRBV19 | TGTGCCAGTAGTATAGTAGGGACAGGGGTCGGAAGCAATCAGCCCCAGCATTTT | CASSIVGTGVGSNQPQHF
TRBD2 | . | TRBJ2-7 | TRBV28 | TGTGCCAGCAGTCCACGACTAGCGTTCTACGAGCAGTACTTC | CASSPRLAFYEQYF
. | . | TRBJ2-7 | TRBV18 | TGTGCCAGCTCACCACTTGGCAGGGAGGATCAGCAGTACTTC | CASSPLGREDQQYF
TRBD1 | . | TRBJ1-4 | TRBV10-2 | TGCGCCAGCAGGGAAAAAGGGACAGGGACCGAAAAACTGTTTTTT | CASREKGTGTEKLFF
. | . | TRBJ1-2 | TRBV11-2 | TGTGCCAGCAGCTTGGAGGGATCCAGCTATGGCTACACCTTC | CASSLEGSSYGYTF
TRBD1 | . | TRBJ1-1 | TRBV7-2 | TGTGCCAGCAGCTGGGACAGGAACACTGAAGCTTTCTTT | CASSWDRNTEAFF
. | . | TRBJ1-2 | TRBV7-9 | TGTGCCAGCAGCTTGGAAAGATTTAACTATGGCTACACCTTC | CASSLERFNYGYTF
. | . | TRBJ2-3 | TRBV24-1 | TGTGCCACCAGTGCCACAGGAGATACGCAGTATTTT | CATSATGDTQYF
. | once | TRBJ2-2 | TRBV5-5 | TGTGCCAGCAGCTTGGGGAGAACAGGGAGGACCGGGGAGCTGTTTTTT | CASSLGRTGRTGELFF
TRBD2 | . | TRBJ2-7 | TRBV4-1 | TGCGCCAGCAGCCAAGATCCCCGCCGGACTAGCGGGGGGGCCTACGAGCAGTACTTC | CASSQDPRRTSGGAYEQYF
. | . | TRBJ1-5 | TRBV6-5 | TGTGCCAGCAGTTCTGTAAGGACAGAAAACAATCAGCCCCAGCATTTT | CASSSVRTENNQPQHF
. | . | TRBJ2-1 | TRBV7-2 | TGTGCCAGCAGCTCATCCCTTCTGCTCTCCTACAATGAGCAGTTCTTC | CASSSSLLLSYNEQFF
. | . | TRBJ2-3 | TRBV28 | TGTGCCAGCAGTTTGGTCGGGGTGGCCTATACGCAGTATTTT | CASSLVGVAYTQYF
. | . | TRBJ2-1 | TRBV5-1 | TGCGCCAGCAGCTTGGCCCCATTAGGGGTCGATGAGCAGTTCTTC | CASSLAPLGVDEQFF
. | . | TRBJ1-1 | TRBV10-3 | TGTGCCATCAGGGTAGACTTGAACACTGAAGCTTTCTTT | CAIRVDLNTEAFF
. | . | TRBJ1-2 | TRBV7-9 | TGTGCCAGCAGCTCGACAGGCTATGGCTACACCTTC | CASSSTGYGYTF
. | . | TRBJ1-2 | TRBV7-2 | TGTGCCAGCAGCTTAGGGCACAGGAACTATGGCTACACCTTC | CASSLGHRNYGYTF
TRBD1 | . | TRBJ1-5 | TRBV10-1 | TGCGCCAGCAGATCGGGACAGGGTGTCCCCAATCAGCCCCAGCATTTT | CASRSGQGVPNQPQHF
TRBD2 | . | TRBJ2-7 | TRBV29-1 | TGCAGCGCCGAAGCGGGGGACGCCTCACAGCAGTACTTC | CSAEAGDASQQYF
TRBD1 | . | TRBJ1-2 | TRBV19 | TGTGCCAGTAGTCCGCGACAGGGAGACCACTATGGCTACACCTTC | CASSPRQGDHYGYTF
TRBD2 | . | TRBJ2-2 | TRBV19 | TGTGCCAGTAGTCTAGCTAGCGGGACGAACGCCGGGGAGCTGTTTTTT | CASSLASGTNAGELFF
. | . | TRBJ2-1 | TRBV12-3/TRBV12-4 | TGTGCCAGCAGTTCCCCGGGGGCCGATGAGCAGTTCTTC | CASSSPGADEQFF
. | . | TRBJ2-5 | TRBV29-1 | TGCAGCGTTGATCAGCAGGGGGGGCCGGAGACCCAGTACTTC | CSVDQQGGPETQYF
TRBD1 | . | TRBJ2-1 | TRBV19 | TGTGCATCTTCCCGGGACAGGGTCTACAATGAGCAGTTCTTC | CASSRDRVYNEQFF
TRBD1 | . | TRBJ1-5 | TRBV6-6 | TGTGCCAGCAGCCTCTGGGACAGGGGTTTCAATCAGCCCCAGCATTTT | CASSLWDRGFNQPQHF
. | . | TRBJ1-1 | TRBV6-2/TRBV6-3 | TGTGCCAGCAGTTACTCGCTGGGCGGTGGGGGTACTGAAGCTTTCTTT | CASSYSLGGGGTEAFF
. | . | TRBJ2-2 | TRBV19 | TGTGCCAGTAGTATGGGACCAAATTTAGGACGGAAGGACACCGGGGAGCTGTTTTTT | CASSMGPNLGRKDTGELFF
. | . | TRBJ1-4 | TRBV29-1 | TGCAGCGTTGGAGGGGACTCTACTAAACTGTTTTTT | CSVGGDSTKLFF
. | . | TRBJ2-7 | TRBV7-9 | TGTGCCAGCAGCCCGGGCGAGGGCCCGGAGCAGTACTTC | CASSPGEGPEQYF
. | . | TRBJ2-2 | TRBV11-2 | TGTGCCAGCAGGCTGGCGGGCCCCGGGGAGCTGTTTTTT | CASRLAGPGELFF
. | . | TRBJ2-2 | TRBV19 | TGTGCCAGTAGGTCCAGGCTTCGCACCGGGGAGCTGTTTTTT | CASRSRLRTGELFF
. | . | TRBJ1-1 | TRBV29-1 | TGCAGCGCCAAGAGACAGGCCAACACTGAAGCTTTCTTT | CSAKRQANTEAFF
. | . | TRBJ2-5 | TRBV19 | TGTGCCAGTAGTAGATCGACCAGGGGTTCGGGGGAGACCCAGTACTTC | CASSRSTRGSGETQYF
TRBD1 | . | TRBJ1-4 | TRBV7-2 | TGTGCCAGCAGCTCACCGGGACAGGGGATACAAAAACTGTTTTTT | CASSSPGQGIQKLFF
TRBD1 | . | TRBJ1-1 | TRBV29-1 | TGCAGCGTGGGTAGTGGGACAGGGGAATGGGGCACTGAAGCTTTCTTT | CSVGSGTGEWGTEAFF
. | . | TRBJ1-1 | TRBV18 | TGTGCCAGCTCACCTTGGACAGCCTCCACTGAAGCTTTCTTT | CASSPWTASTEAFF
. | once | TRBJ2-3 | TRBV2 | TGTGCCAGCGAAGGCGCAGATACGCAGTATTTT | CASEGADTQYF
. | . | TRBJ1-2 | TRBV27 | TGTGCCAGCAGTCTCCGGGCAGGCATCTATGGCTACACCTTC | CASSLRAGIYGYTF
TRBD1 | . | TRBJ2-7 | TRBV6-2/TRBV6-3 | TGTGCCAGCAGTTACGGACAGGTCCCGCCCTACGAGCAGTACTTC | CASSYGQVPPYEQYF
. | . | TRBJ1-2 | TRBV5-6 | TGTGCTACGCAGGCCCAAAACTATGGCTACACCTTC | CATQAQNYGYTF
TRBD2 | . | TRBJ2-7 | TRBV6-6 | TGTGCCAGCAGATTTCTAGCGGGACACTACGAGCAGTACTTC | CASRFLAGHYEQYF
TRBD1 | few | TRBJ1-6 | TRBV27 | TGTGCCAGCAGGATTACAGGGGATTATGGTAATTCACCCCTCCACTTT | CASRITGDYGNSPLHF
TRBD1 | . | TRBJ2-7 | TRBV24-1 | TGTGCCACCAGTGATCCCGGGACAGACTACGAGCAGTACTTC | CATSDPGTDYEQYF
TRBD2 | few | TRBJ2-5 | TRBV10-2 | TGCGCCAGCAGCCCTGTGACTAGCGTAGGGGAGACCCAGTACTTC | CASSPVTSVGETQYF
. | . | TRBJ1-2 | TRBV12-3/TRBV12-4 | TGTGCCAGCAGTTCGGGTTTCGATTATGGCTACACCTTC | CASSSGFDYGYTF
. | . | TRBJ1-2 | TRBV3-1/TRBV3-2 | TGTGCCAGCAGCCTTAGTCAACGGCCGAGCTATGGCTACACCTTC | CASSLSQRPSYGYTF
. | . | TRBJ1-2 | TRBV9 | TGTGCCAGCAGCGTGGACGGGACGGAATATGGCTACACCTTC | CASSVDGTEYGYTF
. | . | TRBJ1-3 | TRBV14 | TGTGCCAGCAGCCAAGATCGGGACATCCCTGGAAACACCATATATTTT | CASSQDRDIPGNTIYF
. | . | TRBJ2-7 | TRBV9 | TGTGCCAGCAGCGTAGAGGGAGTTACCTACGAGCAGTACTTC | CASSVEGVTYEQYF
. | . | TRBJ1-5 | TRBV5-1 | TGCGCCAGCAGCTTGCAAGGGTATAGCAATCAGCCCCAGCATTTT | CASSLQGYSNQPQHF
. | once | TRBJ2-5 | TRBV12-3/TRBV12-4 | TGTGCCAGCAGCCAGGGACATGGGGAGACCCAGTACTTC | CASSQGHGETQYF